This T cell receptor beta chain stems from a study of post-analysis software for immune sequencing data. Study summary: Relapsing-remitting, secondary progressive and progressive-relapsing multiple sclerosis were all included among the disease courses. Study outcomes and limitations: Diversity measured as normalized Chao1 was significantly lower in multiple sclerosis patients than in controls. Batch-matched samples strongly co-clustered by F measure. A handful of TRBV segments were significantly more frequent in patients than in controls. TRBV5-6, TRBV5-1 and TRBV20-1 were among these segments.

The CDR3 runs 14 residues. Germline CDR1 reads SGHTA; CDR2 reads FQGNSA. Prepared libraries of TCR beta cDNA carried unique molecular identifiers. It was from approximately 0.91 to 9.4 million T cells that about 540,000 cDNA molecules came. TCRdb independently ran MiXCR on the PCR reads; one entry per CDR3 protein. Of some 240,000 distinct CDR3 sequences listed, 30% to 45% were seen once; the top ten hold around 5%. This clonotype was seen more than once but under ten times. Its specificity is not known. It may be a read error: a sequence one base away is much more abundant. The receptor was isolated from a girl aged 10 to 17 with multiple sclerosis. V is TRBV7-2 and J is TRBJ2-3, with D possibly TRBD2 on 6 matching bases. Sequencing input: blood. The DNA of the CDR3 is TGTGCCGGCAGCTTAGGGCTAGCGACAGATACGCAGTATTTT. Protein: CAGSLGLATDTQYF.